This is a list of T cell receptor beta chains from one sample in a study of T cell responses to AZD1222 COVID-19 vaccine. Assay used: immunoSEQ multiplex PCR; TCRdb lists only in-frame clones, some missing. The sample contains 200,000 or so clones, roughly 92% of which appear only once. Specimen: peripheral blood, collected 28 days after the second AZD1222 dose. These receptor sequences come from an adult who received the AZD1222 COVID-19 vaccine. CDR3s include the opening cysteine and the closing phenylalanine or tryptophan. The order of the fields is D gene, J gene, clone size, V gene, CDR3 protein, CDR3 DNA. D genes are given only for firm matches. Expanded clones get a size class; other rows say once, few or many, or leave the size out.

TRBD1 | TRBJ2-1 | once | TRBV27 | CASSSPTGGHYYNEQFF | TGTGCCAGCAGTTCCCCGACAGGGGGGCATTACTACAATGAGCAGTTCTTC
- | TRBJ1-5 | once | TRBV27 | CASSPAGDSNQPQHF | TGTGCCAGCAGCCCCGCGGGGGATAGCAATCAGCCCCAGCATTTT
TRBD1 | TRBJ2-2 | - | TRBV30 | CASHRGRSAGELFF | TGTGCCTCACACAGGGGTCGATCGGCCGGGGAGCTGTTTTTT
- | TRBJ1-4 | once | TRBV29-1 | CSASIPGTNEKLFF | TGCAGCGCATCCATTCCCGGAACTAATGAAAAACTGTTTTTT
- | TRBJ2-1 | - | TRBV20-1 | CSASDLGAPGLFYEQFF | TGCAGTGCTAGTGATCTTGGGGCCCCCGGTCTGTTTTATGAGCAGTTCTTC
TRBD1 | TRBJ1-6 | - | TRBV6-5 | CASSSSGTENSPLHF | TGTGCCAGCAGTTCTTCCGGGACAGAGAATTCACCCCTCCACTTT
- | TRBJ2-7 | few | TRBV7-9 | CASSLATGPSYEQYF | TGTGCCAGCAGCTTAGCCACAGGGCCGTCCTACGAGCAGTACTTC
TRBD1 | TRBJ2-7 | few | TRBV7-9 | CASSLNRGYEQYF | TGTGCCAGCAGCTTAAACAGGGGTTACGAGCAGTACTTC
- | TRBJ2-2 | - | TRBV5-1 | CASAWGQSTGELFF | TGCGCCAGTGCCTGGGGACAAAGCACCGGGGAGCTGTTTTTT
- | TRBJ1-3 | - | TRBV19 | CASSSQRVYSGNTIYF | TGTGCCAGTAGTTCCCAGCGGGTTTACTCTGGAAACACCATATATTTT
- | TRBJ1-2 | few | TRBV11-2 | CASSPSDSNYGYTF | TGTGCCAGCAGCCCCTCTGACTCGAACTATGGCTACACCTTC
TRBD2 | TRBJ2-1 | - | TRBV4-2 | CASSPALGTSGGSSYNEQFF | TGTGCCAGCAGCCCCGCTTTAGGGACTAGCGGGGGCTCTTCCTACAATGAGCAGTTCTTC
TRBD1 | TRBJ2-3 | - | TRBV7-7 | CASSLSPGGDGDTQYF | TGTGCCAGCAGCTTATCTCCAGGGGGCGATGGAGATACGCAGTATTTT
- | TRBJ2-2 | - | TRBV19 | CASSIGTGELFF | TGTGCCAGTAGTATAGGCACCGGGGAGCTGTTTTTT
TRBD2 | TRBJ2-1 | - | TRBV2 | CASTARTSGTNEQFF | TGTGCCAGCACCGCGAGGACTAGCGGTACAAATGAGCAGTTCTTC
TRBD1 | TRBJ1-2 | - | TRBV3-1/TRBV3-2 | CASSQVADRGYYGYTF | TGTGCCAGCAGCCAAGTGGCGGACAGGGGGTATTATGGCTACACCTTC
TRBD2 | TRBJ2-3 | once | TRBV19 | CASSGLAGGTDTQYF | TGTGCCAGTAGTGGTCTAGCGGGGGGCACAGATACGCAGTATTTT
- | TRBJ2-1 | - | TRBV5-4 | CASSLAGARSEQFF | TGTGCCAGCAGCTTGGCCGGGGCTAGAAGTGAGCAGTTCTTC
- | TRBJ2-7 | - | TRBV18 | CASSPMGTSYEQYF | TGTGCCAGCTCACCGATGGGGACCTCCTACGAGCAGTACTTC
TRBD1 | TRBJ2-5 | - | TRBV5-5 | CASSDPRGQETQYF | TGTGCCAGCAGCGACCCCAGGGGGCAAGAGACCCAGTACTTC
- | TRBJ1-3 | few | TRBV28 | CASSPPRVGGNTIYF | TGTGCCAGCTCCCCCCCCAGGGTGGGTGGAAACACCATATATTTT
TRBD2 | TRBJ2-1 | - | TRBV10-1 | CASSPGTSGGIEQFF | TGCGCCAGCAGTCCCGGGACTAGCGGGGGGATTGAGCAGTTCTTC
TRBD1 | TRBJ2-1 | - | TRBV12-3/TRBV12-4 | CASGTGGNEQFF | TGTGCCAGCGGGACAGGGGGAAATGAGCAGTTCTTC
TRBD2 | TRBJ2-1 | - | TRBV6-5 | CASRGTSRNEQFF | TGTGCCAGCAGAGGGACTAGTCGCAATGAGCAGTTCTTC
- | TRBJ1-1 | - | TRBV7-9 | CASSLDIPGNEAFF | TGTGCCAGCAGCTTAGACATCCCGGGGAATGAAGCTTTCTTT
- | TRBJ1-1 | - | TRBV5-5 | CASSLDSLKAAFF | TGTGCCAGCAGCTTGGACAGCCTGAAGGCGGCTTTCTTT
- | TRBJ1-2 | - | TRBV7-8 | CASSFQGFDGYTF | TGTGCCAGCAGCTTTCAGGGCTTCGATGGCTACACCTTC
- | TRBJ2-6 | few | TRBV6-2/TRBV6-3 | CASSWSSGANVLTF | TGTGCCAGCAGTTGGTCATCCGGGGCCAACGTCCTGACTTTC
- | TRBJ1-6 | - | TRBV19 | CASSSVDHNSPLHF | TGTGCCAGTAGTAGCGTAGACCATAATTCACCCCTCCACTTT
- | TRBJ2-3 | - | TRBV4-1 | CASSQTGPLAADTQYF | TGCGCCAGCAGCCAAACCGGGCCTTTAGCGGCAGATACGCAGTATTTT
TRBD1 | TRBJ2-7 | - | TRBV5-1 | CASSWGTGSYEQYF | TGCGCCAGCAGCTGGGGGACAGGCTCCTACGAGCAGTACTTC
- | TRBJ1-6 | - | TRBV19 | CASRGDSSFYNSPLHF | TGTGCCAGTAGGGGGGATTCTTCCTTCTATAATTCACCCCTCCACTTT
- | TRBJ2-3 | - | TRBV19 | CASSINRDTQYF | TGTGCCAGTAGTATAAATAGAGATACGCAGTATTTT
TRBD1 | TRBJ2-7 | - | TRBV5-1 | CASSSWGQGAEQYF | TGCGCCAGCAGCTCCTGGGGCCAGGGGGCCGAGCAGTACTTC
- | TRBJ1-2 | - | TRBV6-4 | CASSAGPVGNYGYTF | TGTGCCAGCAGTGCAGGCCCGGTGGGTAACTATGGCTACACCTTC
- | TRBJ1-2 | - | TRBV7-8 | CASSLAGANYGYTF | TGTGCCAGCAGCTTAGCGGGGGCTAACTATGGCTACACCTTC
- | TRBJ1-1 | - | TRBV4-2 | CASSQEMTAMNTEAFF | TGTGCCAGCAGCCAAGAAATGACAGCAATGAACACTGAAGCTTTCTTT
TRBD2 | TRBJ2-2 | once | TRBV6-6 | CASGTSGGPGELFF | TGTGCCAGCGGTACTAGCGGGGGGCCCGGGGAGCTGTTTTTT
- | TRBJ1-4 | once | TRBV28 | CASRRPGAEKLFF | TGTGCCAGCAGGAGACCGGGGGCTGAAAAACTGTTTTTT
TRBD2 | TRBJ2-5 | - | TRBV10-3 | CAISELAGRETQYF | TGTGCCATCAGTGAACTAGCGGGACGCGAGACCCAGTACTTC
- | TRBJ2-5 | - | TRBV30 | CAWSGLGWETQYF | TGTGCCTGGAGTGGGCTAGGGTGGGAGACCCAGTACTTC
- | TRBJ1-2 | - | TRBV19 | CASSNLPDGPTYGYTF | TGTGCCAGTAGTAATCTCCCGGACGGACCGACCTATGGCTACACCTTC
- | TRBJ2-1 | - | TRBV11-1 | CASSPLTGWNEQFF | TGTGCCAGCAGCCCTTTGACGGGGTGGAATGAGCAGTTCTTC
TRBD1 | TRBJ1-4 | - | TRBV30 | CAWTPRDRSAKLFF | TGTGCCTGGACCCCTCGGGACAGAAGTGCAAAACTGTTTTTT
- | TRBJ1-2 | once | TRBV10-3 | CAISEASRSSGYGYTF | TGTGCCATCAGTGAGGCTAGCAGGAGCTCAGGCTATGGCTACACCTTC
- | TRBJ2-2 | - | TRBV24-1 | CATSDFPGYDTGELFF | TGTGCCACCAGTGATTTCCCCGGGTACGACACCGGGGAGCTGTTTTTT
- | TRBJ1-5 | - | TRBV19 | CASSIRGNQPQHF | TGTGCCAGTAGTATCCGGGGCAATCAGCCCCAGCATTTT
TRBD1 | TRBJ1-2 | - | TRBV10-3 | CALWTGGANYGYTF | TGTGCCCTATGGACAGGGGGTGCTAACTATGGCTACACCTTC
- | TRBJ2-1 | - | TRBV3-1/TRBV3-2 | CASSQMAGAGYEQFF | TGTGCCAGCAGCCAAATGGCTGGGGCTGGGTATGAGCAGTTCTTC
- | TRBJ1-1 | once | TRBV5-1 | CASSRSRGEAFF | TGCGCCAGCAGCCGGTCACGGGGGGAAGCTTTCTTT
- | TRBJ1-2 | - | TRBV28 | CASGEGQNINYGYTF | TGTGCCAGCGGAGAAGGACAGAACATCAACTATGGCTACACCTTC
- | TRBJ1-1 | - | TRBV10-3 | CAISERAEAFF | TGTGCCATCAGTGAGAGGGCTGAAGCTTTCTTT
- | TRBJ1-5 | - | TRBV7-9 | CASSSDGGQPQHF | TGTGCCAGCAGCTCCGACGGGGGTCAGCCCCAGCATTTT
TRBD1 | TRBJ2-5 | - | TRBV4-2 | CASSPGTGETQYF | TGTGCCAGCAGCCCCGGGACAGGGGAGACCCAGTACTTC
TRBD2 | TRBJ2-7 | - | TRBV6-6 | CASNLAGGLSGEQYF | TGTGCCAGCAACCTAGCGGGGGGCCTCTCTGGAGAGCAGTACTTC
TRBD2 | TRBJ2-3 | - | TRBV3-1/TRBV3-2 | CASSQARGGLDTQYF | TGTGCCAGCAGCCAAGCGCGGGGGGGGTTGGATACGCAGTATTTT
- | TRBJ2-3 | - | TRBV6-4 | CASSEVISTDTQYF | TGTGCCAGCAGTGAGGTAATAAGCACAGATACGCAGTATTTT